Reported below is one T cell receptor beta chain. Its matching antigen is unknown. Treatment given: roughly 20 received Ad26.COV2.S at low or high dose, single or two shots; about 5 received placebo; per-sample allocation not given. Collection of the samples took place on day 63 after the first injection of vaccine or placebo. An 18-55-year-old adult in Boston served as donor. This CDR3 has 12 amino acids. From germline, CDR1 is MNHEY and CDR2 SVGAGI. V was cut by 2 bases and J by 3 bases, with 5 bases left in between. This sample stems from a study of Ad26.COV2.S vaccination and SARS-CoV-2 variants. On the study more broadly: Participants got Ad26.COV2.S intramuscularly, once or twice 56 days apart. Study-level results: Using TCR breadth and depth analyses may have led to underestimated total T cell responses. People who got the vaccine had more spike-specific TCR breadth than people who got placebo.

The protocol was immunoSEQ multiplex PCR, while the TCRdb copy is restricted to in-frame clones and leaves out a portion. This table has some 520,000 clones, around 88% appearing once. Here the sequenced sample was peripheral blood, taken in a trial of Ad26.COV2.S vaccine versus placebo. The sequence was collected from a person between 18 and 65 years old who received the Ad26.COV2.S COVID-19 vaccine or a placebo. This chain connects TRBV6-5 to TRBJ2-7; D gene unclear. CDR3 coding DNA: TGTGCCAGCAGTTACGTGGGCTACGAGCAGTACTTC. This codes for CASSYVGYEQYF.